This T cell receptor beta chain emerged from a study of T cell responses to AZD1222 COVID-19 vaccine (dated by TCRdb to about 2021). Regarding the complete study: AZD1222 recipients given second doses at about 4 weeks or at about 12 weeks were pooled, since spike-specific TCR depth and breadth were not found to differ between the two schedules. A total of 233 trial participants underwent TCR sequencing, of whom some 210 received two doses of AZD1222 and around 26 received two doses of the MenACWY control vaccine. Trial participants were enrolled by age into 18-55, 56-69 and 70-plus year subgroups, with approximately 160, 26 and 62 TCR-sequenced participants respectively. The study at large found these results: Because no samples from the day 14 peak response were available, repertoires could be characterized only after the peak T cell response. Participants were mostly white British and included more females than males, and it was suggested by the authors that clonal diversity may have been underestimated. Conclusions about previously exposed vaccinees are limited because only a handful of AZD1222 recipients were SARS-CoV-2 seropositive at baseline. CD4 TCRs associated with the vaccine covered the entire spike protein, and the dominant responses were in regions 160-218 and 743-854. Nearly half of unique spike-specific TCRs reportedly recognized epitopes outside regions mutated in the B.1.351 and B.1.1.7 variants. After two AZD1222 doses, both the breadth and the depth of spike-specific TCRs were significantly higher than at day 0 and than in MenACWY recipients. The 56-69-year group was small, and its depth increase did not reach significance, likely because of low power.

The sample's time point label is to be understood as: baseline before first vaccination. The vaccinee samples were drawn from two UK trials, COV001 and COV002, one of which was a single-blind randomized controlled phase 2/3 trial testing AZD1222 (ChAdOx1 nCoV-19) in healthy adults. Trial participant PBMC samples were collected at day 0 and day 28 after the second dose for TCRbeta chain sequencing. The CDR3 regions of human TCRbeta chains were analyzed by immunosequencing. In the paper's pipeline: TCRs in the repertoires were matched against a reference library of SARS-CoV-2-specific TCRs that had been generated with the MIRA antigen-specificity platform. Breadth meant the fraction of unique TCRs that were SARS-CoV-2-associated, whereas depth meant the fraction of total T cells that were SARS-CoV-2-associated. Using the MIRA data, each spike-specific TCR was mapped to the spike region that the TCR reacts to and placed in a CD4 or CD8 class. Log10-transformed breadth and depth values were compared by one-way ANOVA with Sidak's multiple comparisons tests. The source is immuneACCESS, and TCRdb retained only in-frame sequences with V and J called. Part of the clones is not carried over; for the studies checked, unresolved V genes explain less than half of this, and the remainder is unexplained. V, J and clone size derive from that table, while D and trimming were established from the DNA sequence. The sample table contains 100,000 or so clones; only one count was recorded for around 80% of them. Approximately 5% of the sample lies in the top ten.

The CDR3 starts with the cysteine, ends with the phenylalanine, and has 16 residues. The CDR3 DNA has 48 bases and is translated from base 1. Trimming at the junction amounts to 3 bases on V and 1 base on J, and the germline ends lie 12 bases apart. CDR1 and CDR2 (MRHNA, SNTAGT) derive from the germline V gene. This clone was seen only a few times. It lacks a known antigen. It has no much larger one-base neighbor in the sample; base qualities were not kept. This sample comprised peripheral blood, obtained on day 0 of AZD1222 vaccination. The receptor's source is an adult in good health. The receptor chain draws on TRBV6-4 and TRBJ2-2; 6 matching bases give a weak D call of TRBD1. Here the CDR3 is given as CASSEQAQGNTGELFF. The nucleotides read TGTGCCAGCAGTGAGCAAGCACAGGGGAACACCGGGGAGCTGTTTTTT.